This T cell receptor (beta chain) appears in the sequencing data of a study of CD8 T cells in ankylosing spondylitis. Findings and limits, study-wide: A TCR beta motif of eight highly homologous variants appeared characteristic of ankylosing spondylitis blood.

A single record per CDR3 protein comes from TCRdb applying MiXCR to the 5' RACE reads. The repertoire holds 200,000 to 250,000 distinct CDR3 sequences, with approximately 20% as singletons. V dropped 3 bases and J dropped 4 bases, with 5 bases sitting between them. This CDR3 is built from 11 residues. Germline V gives CDR1 DFQATT, CDR2 SNEGSKA (reference sequence). On this clonotype: Its antigen remains unknown.

This rearrangement joins TRBV20-1 to TRBJ2-3; D not resolved. The sequence derives from a male donor with ankylosing spondylitis. Sequenced input: blood, either unsorted or a sorted T cell fraction (not recorded which). Here the CDR3 reads CSARRPDTQYF. CDR3 coding DNA: TGCAGTGCTAGGCGCCCAGATACGCAGTATTTT.